The 10 T cell receptor beta chains below all came from one sample that was sequenced in a study of shared clonotypes between healthy human individuals. Data came from immunoSEQ multiplex PCR; TCRdb stores just in-frame clones and leaves some out. This repertoire shows about 2,500,000 clones, around nine tenths found once; its top ten account for over 0.12%. Material for sequencing was naive CD4+ T cells sorted from blood. Subset denoted: CD45RA+ positively selected. The receptors stem from a man aged 18 to 30 in good health.

The rearrangement links TRBV12-5 to TRBJ2-5, with TRBD2 matching 8 bases. With V trimmed by 8 bases and J by 2 bases, 13 bases remained unmatched. The CDR3 runs to 16 residues. The germline V gene encodes CDR1 LGHNT and CDR2 FRNRAP. The DNA for the CDR3 is TGTGCTAGTATCGGAGCACTAGCGGACGAACAAGAGACCCAGTACTTC. Its translation: CASIGALADEQETQYF.

The rearrangement joins TRBV6-1 to TRBJ1-6, with a possible D match to TRBD1 (5 bases). The CDR3 runs to 15 residues. The germline V and J ends were trimmed by 4 bases and 0 bases, with 7 bases remaining between them. The germline CDR1 and CDR2 sequences are MNHNS and SASEGT. This CDR3 is CASSAGSSYNSPLHF. DNA of the CDR3: TGTGCCAGCAGTGCAGGGAGCTCCTATAATTCACCCCTCCACTTT.

The chain joins TRBV7-2 to TRBJ2-1, with TRBD2 matching over 9 bases. From germline, CDR1 is SGHTA and CDR2 FQGNSA. The CDR3 length is 18 residues. V gave up 5 bases and J gave up 2 bases; unmatched junction bases: 13. CDR3 loop: CASSRRTVRLAAYNEQFF. DNA for the CDR3: TGTGCCAGCAGCCGACGGACGGTCAGACTAGCGGCCTACAATGAGCAGTTCTTC.

The chain carries TRBV19 and TRBJ2-1; 9 nucleotides line up with TRBD2. With 4 bases clipped from V and 7 bases from J, the junction kept 2 bases outside the gene matches. The CDR3 is 13 amino acids. CDR1 is LNHDA, CDR2 SQIVND, per germline (reference sequence). CDR3: CASSSGRGNEQFF. The CDR3 DNA reads TGTGCCAGTAGTAGCGGGAGGGGGAATGAGCAGTTCTTC.

The V gene is TRBV19, the J gene TRBJ1-2; a possible D gene is TRBD1 (5 bases). The CDR3 extends over 15 amino acids. The germline CDR1 and CDR2 sequences are LNHDA and SQIVND (reference sequence). Trimming shortened V by 5 bases and J by 3 bases, and 16 bases separated the two germline ends. CDR3 sequence reads: CASSDRMGGHYGYTF. The DNA of the CDR3 is TGTGCCAGTAGTGACCGAATGGGGGGACACTATGGCTACACCTTC.

The J gene is TRBJ2-7, the V gene TRBV6-6; D gene unclear. Germline values: CDR1 MNHNY, CDR2 SVGAGI (reference sequence). V gave up 5 bases and J gave up 3 bases, with 5 bases separating them. This CDR3 region has 11 residues. The CDR3 loop reads CASSDHYEQYF. The CDR3 DNA reads TGTGCCAGCAGTGACCACTACGAGCAGTACTTC.

V gene TRBV5-1 combines with J gene TRBJ2-3; 7 nucleotides agree with TRBD1. This CDR3 has 15 residues. J lost 2 bases, V lost 2 bases, and 5 bases had no gene match. Germline CDR1 SGHRS, CDR2 YFSETQ. The CDR3 DNA sequence: TGCGCCAGCAGCTTAGGGACAGTATACACAGATACGCAGTATTTT. Amino acid sequence: CASSLGTVYTDTQYF.

This clone was seen a few times. Other DNA sequences from this sample encode an identical CDR3 as well. V usage is TRBV30 and J usage is TRBJ1-1, with D unresolved. CDR3 length: 13 amino acids. Trimming took off 5 bases at V and 0 bases at J, with 10 bases between the two ends. CDR1 and CDR2 (germline): GTSNPN, SVGIG (reference sequence). For the CDR3, the DNA is TGTGCCTGGGCCGTTAACATGAACACTGAAGCTTTCTTT. Translating gives CAWAVNMNTEAFF.

The gene calls are TRBV7-2 and TRBJ2-3; 10 nucleotides align to TRBD2. V was pared by 6 bases and J by 7 bases, with 10 bases of the junction left unmatched. Germline-derived CDR1 and CDR2 are SGHTA and FQGNSA. The CDR3 consists of 15 residues. In DNA, the CDR3 is TGTGCCAGCAGAGGGGAACTAGCGGGACTTTATACGCAGTATTTT. This sequence encodes CASRGELAGLYTQYF. Complete variable domain (other parts from reference TRBV7-2 and TRBJ2-3): GAGVSQSPSNKVTEKGKDVELRCDPISGHTALYWYRQSLGQGLEFLIYFQGNSAPDKSGLPSDRFSAERTGGSVSTLTIQRTQQEDSAVYLCASRGELAGLYTQYFGPGTRLTVL.

The chain couples TRBV11-3 to TRBJ2-3; a weak D match, TRBD2 (5 bases). The ends were cut back, 5 bases at V and 4 bases at J, with 13 bases in the middle. Germline CDR1 SGHNT, CDR2 YENEEA. The CDR3 runs to 14 residues. The CDR3 reads CASSGTAGADTQYF. The CDR3 nucleotides are TGTGCCAGCAGCGGAACAGCCGGGGCAGATACGCAGTATTTT.